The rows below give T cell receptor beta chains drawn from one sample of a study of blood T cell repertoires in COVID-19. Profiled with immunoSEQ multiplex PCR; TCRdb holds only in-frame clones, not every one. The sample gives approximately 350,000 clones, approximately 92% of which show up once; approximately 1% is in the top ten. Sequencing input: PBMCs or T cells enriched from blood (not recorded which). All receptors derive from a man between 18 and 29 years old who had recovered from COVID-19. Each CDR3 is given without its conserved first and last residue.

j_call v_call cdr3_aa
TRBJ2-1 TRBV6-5 ASSYKGELVYVEQF
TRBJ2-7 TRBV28 ASSGTGLSSYEQY
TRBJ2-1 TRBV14 ASSQTGLAGGSWF
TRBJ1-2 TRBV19 ASSTPRERYYGYT
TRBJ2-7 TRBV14 ASSQVGGYEQY
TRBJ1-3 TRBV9 ASSLSGNTIY
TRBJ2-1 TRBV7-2 ASTGGTGGSYNEQF
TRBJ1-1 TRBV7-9 ASSWGESTEAF
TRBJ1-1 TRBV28 ATHSGTGFEAF
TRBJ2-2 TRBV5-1 ASIYSGGGLQNGELF
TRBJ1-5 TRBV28 ASRGTGGFFQPQH
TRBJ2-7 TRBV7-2 ASSGDRGPYEQY
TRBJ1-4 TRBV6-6 ASRKTAINEKLF
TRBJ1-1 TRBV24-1 ATRSSVVNTEAF
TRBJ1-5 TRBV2 ASREDASNQPQH
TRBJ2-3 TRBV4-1 ASSLLPQTASTDTQY
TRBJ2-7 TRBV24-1 ATSDDRGEQY
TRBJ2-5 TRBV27 ASSTRTKYQETQY
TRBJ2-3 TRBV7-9 ASRTEGADTQY
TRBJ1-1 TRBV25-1 ASTPDRGRTEAF
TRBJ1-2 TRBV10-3 ASEPRGSGGYT
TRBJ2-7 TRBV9 ASSVGVEAYEQY
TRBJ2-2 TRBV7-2 ASSFTGVNTGELF
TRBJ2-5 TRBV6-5 ASSYSARGLKETQY
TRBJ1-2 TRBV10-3 ATFRDRVHT
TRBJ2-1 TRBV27 ASSPYPDSHEQF
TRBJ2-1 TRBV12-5 ASKVAGSHNEQF
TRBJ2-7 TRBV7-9 ASRQGAGYEQY
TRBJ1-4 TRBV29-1 SARQGGGEKLF
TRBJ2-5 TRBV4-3 ASSPFTGFGETQY
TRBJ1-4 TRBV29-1 SVLFLSEKLF
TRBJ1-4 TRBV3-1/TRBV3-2 ASSQTGANEKLF
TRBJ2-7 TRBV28 ASSGHQTAREQY
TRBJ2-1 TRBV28 ASHGSSYNEQF
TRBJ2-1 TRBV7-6 ASSRPGLAANEQF
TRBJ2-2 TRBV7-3 ASSLSSGGLAGELF
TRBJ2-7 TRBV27 ASSSYLRTGQGYEQY
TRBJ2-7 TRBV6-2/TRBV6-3 ASSYLAGTFYEQY
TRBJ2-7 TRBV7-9 ASSLGTGTYEQY
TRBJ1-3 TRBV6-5 ASSYSPGVPGNTIY
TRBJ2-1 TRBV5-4 ASSSNDYPYNEQF
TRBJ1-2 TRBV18 ASSVDRVYGYT
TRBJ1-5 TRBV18 ASSPRGDQPQH
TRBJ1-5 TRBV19 ASTLTGAPIYSNQPQH
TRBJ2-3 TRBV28 ASSLWGTGPSTDTQY
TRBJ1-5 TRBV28 ASSSRAGGRGNQPQH
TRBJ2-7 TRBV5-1 ASSLTANYEQY
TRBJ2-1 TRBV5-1 ASSIASGGASEQF
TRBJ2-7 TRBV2 ASRLAVRYEQY
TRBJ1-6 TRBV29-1 SADDSGALH
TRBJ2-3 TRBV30 AWSPGLAGSTDTQY
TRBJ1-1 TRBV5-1 ASSSRGPTEAF
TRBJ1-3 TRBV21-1 ASSKAGRGDSGNTIY
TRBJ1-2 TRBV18 ASSAGNYGYT